The rows below give T cell receptor beta chains drawn from one sample of a study of response to subunit inactivated influenza vaccine. TCRdb independently ran MiXCR on the RT-PCR reads; one entry per CDR3 protein. The sample includes 700,000 to 900,000 distinct CDR3 sequences, less than 25% seen only once; the top ten take roughly 10%. This specimen was PBMCs from blood, taken roughly 5 days after vaccination. The receptors here all came from a man aged 45-60 years who received an inactivated influenza vaccine. The CDR3 runs from the conserved cysteine through the conserved F or W. The D gene is left open where the match is weak. Only part of the rows carry a size: once, few, many, or a class if the clone is expanded.

>TRBV4-2|TRBJ2-1|TRBD2|many
TGTGCCAGCAGCCAAGAAGATGCGGGAGGGTACAATGAGCAGTTCTTC
CASSQEDAGGYNEQFF
>TRBV20-1|TRBJ2-3|-|few
TGCAGTGCTAGAGCTGTGGGGCTGGGAGATACGCAGTATTTT
CSARAVGLGDTQYF
>TRBV10-3|TRBJ2-5|TRBD2|-
TGTGCCATCAGTGGTCGGGGGGGAGAAGAGACCCAGTACTTC
CAISGRGGEETQYF
>TRBV6-5|TRBJ2-1|TRBD2|few
TGTGCCAGCAGTTACTCCCTAGCGGGAGGTGGTGAGCAGTTCTTC
CASSYSLAGGGEQFF
>TRBV4-3|TRBJ2-3|-|few
TGCGCCAGCAGCCAAGATACCCTCTCAGATACGCAGTATTTT
CASSQDTLSDTQYF
>TRBV6-5|TRBJ2-6|-|few
TGTGCCAGCAGTTCCACCAACGGGGCGGAAGGATCTGGGGCCAACGTCCTGACTTTC
CASSSTNGAEGSGANVLTF
>TRBV18|TRBJ2-1|-|few
TGTGCCAGCTCACCACCGATGGGCCCAGGGAAGGGCGATGAGCAGTTCTTC
CASSPPMGPGKGDEQFF
>TRBV10-1|TRBJ2-7|TRBD1|-
TGCGCCAGCAGTGAGTGGACAGGGCCCTACGAGCAGTACTTC
CASSEWTGPYEQYF
>TRBV27|TRBJ2-2|TRBD2|many
TGTGCCAGCAGTTTAGCTAGCGGCACCGGGGAGCTGTTTTTT
CASSLASGTGELFF
>TRBV29-1|TRBJ2-2|-|few
TGCAGCTTTTCCCGGGCGGCGAACACCGGGGAGCTGTTTTTT
CSFSRAANTGELFF
>TRBV7-9|TRBJ1-2|-|many
TGTGCCAGCAGCGGGGGGGGCAGGGCAGACTATGGCTACACCTTC
CASSGGGRADYGYTF
>TRBV6-5|TRBJ2-6|-|-
TGTGCCAGCAGTTACACCGTTTACTCTGGGGCCAACGTCCTGACTTTC
CASSYTVYSGANVLTF
>TRBV6-2/TRBV6-3|TRBJ1-6|-|many
TGTGCCAGCAGTAACCTTGTGGCCCTCCACTTT
CASSNLVALHF
>TRBV12-3/TRBV12-4|TRBJ2-5|-|-
TGTGCCAGCAGCCCGACAGTGGTCCAAGAGACCCAGTACTTC
CASSPTVVQETQYF
>TRBV5-1|TRBJ2-7|-|-
TGCGCCAGCAGCTTAGGCGGATCGAACTCCTACGAGCAGTACTTC
CASSLGGSNSYEQYF
>TRBV6-2/TRBV6-3|TRBJ2-7|TRBD2|few
TGTGCCAGCACCTCAAGGCCTAGCGGGCCCTACGAGCAGTACTTC
CASTSRPSGPYEQYF
>TRBV29-1|TRBJ1-1|-|many
TGCAGCGTCGCTACAACCCTGAACACTGAAGCTTTCTTT
CSVATTLNTEAFF